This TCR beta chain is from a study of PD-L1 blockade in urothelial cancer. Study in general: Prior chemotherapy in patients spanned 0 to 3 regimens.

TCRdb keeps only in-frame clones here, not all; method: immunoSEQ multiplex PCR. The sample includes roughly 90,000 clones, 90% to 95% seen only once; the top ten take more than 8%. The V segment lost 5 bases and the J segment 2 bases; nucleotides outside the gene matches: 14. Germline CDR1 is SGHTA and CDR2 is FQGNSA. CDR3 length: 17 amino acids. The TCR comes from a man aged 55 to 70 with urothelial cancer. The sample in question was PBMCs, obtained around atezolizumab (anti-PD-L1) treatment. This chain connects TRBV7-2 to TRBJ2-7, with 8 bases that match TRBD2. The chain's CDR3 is CASSPPVSGGPAYEQYF. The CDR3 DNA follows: TGTGCCAGCAGCCCCCCCGTTTCGGGGGGGCCGGCCTACGAGCAGTACTTC.